The clone carrying this T cell receptor (beta chain) is categorized as medium-sized. This CDR3 spans 14 amino acids. V shed 5 bases, J shed 7 bases, and the junction held 7 bases outside the gene matches. CDR1 is SGHVS and CDR2 is FQNEAQ in the germline V gene. Profiling relied on immunoSEQ multiplex PCR, and the TCRdb table lists in-frame clones only, not all of them. The sample has some 14,000 clones; 30% to 40% are singletons. This sample is part of a study of graft-versus-host responses after intestinal transplantation. On the study more broadly: All recipients were transplanted with multivisceral, liver-intestinal, or isolated intestinal grafts. The study gave all recipients anti-thymocyte globulin induction, then tacrolimus and steroids for roughly 3 years. Study-level findings and limits: The authors found GvH clones in recipient marrow, some appearing first in ileum or blood. Early post-transplant HvG declines tracked with peak circulating GvH clone levels.

Responder cells labeled with CFSE (around 200,000) were co-plated with irradiated stimulator cells labeled with violet dye (around 200,000). This TCR came from a human patient who received an intestinal transplant. This sequence joins TRBV7-8 and TRBJ1-4, with 7 bases matching TRBD1. The sequencing used alloreactive CD8+ T cells from a mixed lymphocyte reaction culture, collected before intestinal transplant. Indicated subset: CFSE-low proliferating T cells sorted from roughly 6-day pre-transplant mixed lymphocyte reaction (GvH or HvG direction). CDR3 bases: TGTGCCAGCAGCCAGGAGGGGGCGTCTGAAAAACTGTTTTTT. It yields the protein CASSQEGASEKLFF.